This T cell receptor beta chain derives from a study of T cell responses to AZD1222 COVID-19 vaccine. Study findings and constraints: At baseline, seropositivity was found in only six or seven AZD1222 recipients. Along spike, vaccine-associated CD4 TCRs were found throughout, with dominance at 160-218 and 743-854. Spike-specific TCR depth and breadth grew after two AZD1222 doses. Most donors were white British, females outnumbered males, and clonal diversity was possibly underestimated.

Assay: immunoSEQ multiplex PCR; the TCRdb copy retains only in-frame clones and omits some. The data hold some 120,000 clones, with 88% observed a single time. CDR1 and CDR2 from the germline V gene are KGHDR and SFDVKD. The CDR3 sequence is 12 residues long. Trimming left V 6 bases short and J 1 base short, with 5 bases between. In regard to this clone: Its antigen is still unknown.

The receptor's source is an adult in good health. Sequences were derived from peripheral blood, sampled on day 0 of AZD1222 vaccination. V and J are TRBV24-1 and TRBJ1-2; weak D call: TRBD1 (5 bases). CDR3 region: CATSQGNYGYTF. CDR3 in DNA: TGTGCCACCAGTCAGGGTAACTATGGCTACACCTTC.